What follows are 20 T cell receptor beta chains derived from one specimen sequenced in a study of PD-1 blockade in classical Hodgkin lymphoma. Assay: immunoSEQ multiplex PCR; the TCRdb copy retains only in-frame clones and omits some. The data show roughly 41,000 clones, 88% seen once. Every patient was affected by relapse after autologous stem cell transplantation, while exposure to brentuximab vedotin was not uniform. The sequencing used peripheral blood mononuclear cells (PBMCs), collected before the second cycle of nivolumab. These receptors all come from a human donor with classical Hodgkin lymphoma.

In this sample, this clone turned up a few times. This chain joins TRBV2 and TRBJ2-2; either TRBD1 or TRBD2 may supply D (5 bases each). Germline CDR1 is SNHLY and CDR2 is FYNNEI. V was pared by 10 bases and J by 5 bases, with 20 bases between. The CDR3 sequence is 15 residues long. CDR3 protein: CAITGTADWTGELFF. The CDR3 DNA follows: TGTGCCATAACCGGGACCGCGGACTGGACCGGGGAGCTGTTTTTT.

The V and J genes are TRBV10-3 and TRBJ2-5, with 10 positions matching TRBD1. Germline V gene data show CDR1 as ENHRY and CDR2 as SYGVKD. The CDR3 is made up of 13 amino acids. The J segment lost 5 bases and the V segment lost 6 bases, leaving 3 bases of the junction unmatched. CDR3 region: CAIRADRGETQYF. The CDR3 DNA follows: TGTGCCATCAGGGCGGACAGGGGGGAGACCCAGTACTTC.

This chain connects TRBV2 to TRBJ2-2, with a possible D match to TRBD2 (6 bases). This CDR3 is built from 14 residues. The germline gives CDR1 SNHLY, CDR2 FYNNEI. The CDR3 region is CATRLGGIAGELFF. The CDR3, as DNA: TGTGCGACCAGATTGGGCGGGATAGCCGGGGAGCTGTTTTTT. Looking up the rest from reference TRBV2 and TRBJ2-2 gives the full variable domain: EPEVTQTPSHQVTQMGQEVILRCVPISNHLYFYWYRQILGQKVEFLVSFYNNEISEKSEIFDDQFSVERPDGSNFTLKIRSTKLEDSAMYFCATRLGGIAGELFFGEGSRLTVL.

The rearrangement uses TRBV9 and TRBJ2-1, with D possibly being TRBD2 (5 bases). The V and J ends lost 3 bases and 9 bases respectively, with 19 bases between them. The V gene's germline CDR1 is SGDLS and CDR2 YYNGEE. The CDR3 totals 15 residues. The CDR3 loop is CASSAQEYGGVEQFF. CDR3 nucleotides: TGTGCCAGCAGCGCCCAGGAATATGGAGGCGTTGAGCAGTTCTTC.

The J gene is TRBJ1-2, the V gene TRBV9; D call uncertain. The V end lost 0 bases, the J end lost 0 bases, and 9 bases lay between the germline ends. This CDR3 is 15 amino acids long. Germline CDR1 is SGDLS and CDR2 is YYNGEE. The CDR3 spells CASSVGGGTNYGYTF. In nucleotides, the CDR3 is TGTGCCAGCAGCGTAGGGGGTGGTACTAACTATGGCTACACCTTC.

V gene TRBV6-6 combines with J gene TRBJ2-5; TRBD2 matches 7 bases. Germline V gene lookup returns CDR1 MNHNY and CDR2 SVGAGI (reference sequence). The CDR3 loop spans 15 amino acids. The J segment lost 2 bases and the V segment lost 5 bases, leaving 8 bases of the junction unmatched. CDR3 amino acids: CASSPGLAAQETQYF. CDR3 nucleotides: TGTGCCAGCAGTCCGGGCCTAGCGGCACAAGAGACCCAGTACTTC.

This clone occurred a few times. Here the CDR3 DNA reads TGTGCCAGCAGCGTAACACAGGTTTCTAGCACAGATACGCAGTATTTT. Translated, it gives CASSVTQVSSTDTQYF. V usage is TRBV9 and J usage is TRBJ2-3, with a weak D call TRBD1 (5 bases). Trimming pared 1 base from V and 0 bases from J, leaving 12 bases between. The CDR3 spans 16 residues. Germline values: CDR1 SGDLS, CDR2 YYNGEE. The variable domain in full, completed from reference TRBV9 and TRBJ2-3, reads DSGVTQTPKHLITATGQRVTLRCSPRSGDLSVYWYQQSLDQGLQFLIQYYNGEERAKGNILERFSAQQFPDLHSELNLSSLELGDSALYFCASSVTQVSSTDTQYFGPGTRLTVL.

The CDR3 nucleotides read TGCGCCAGCAGCCAAGATCAAGGACAGGGCTCTAGGGAGCAGTACTTC. This encodes CASSQDQGQGSREQYF. This sequence joins TRBV4-1 and TRBJ2-7; 8 bases fit TRBD1. J lost 7 bases, V lost 0 bases, and 11 bases had no gene match. The CDR3 length is 16 residues. Germline CDR1 and CDR2: MGHRA and YSYEKL.

The chain employs TRBV14 and TRBJ2-1; D remains unclear. Per germline, CDR1 SGHDN and CDR2 FVKESK. This CDR3 is built from 14 residues. The V end was cut by 1 base, the J end by 7 bases, with 11 bases between. CDR3 loop: CASSQASFGNEQFF. CDR3 sequence (DNA): TGTGCCAGCAGCCAAGCGTCCTTTGGGAATGAGCAGTTCTTC.

The chain combines TRBV12-5 with TRBJ2-3, with 13 bases aligning to TRBD2. J gave up 5 bases and V 9 bases, and 5 bases lay outside the gene matches. CDR3 length: 14 residues. Germline lookup yields CDR1 LGHNT and CDR2 FRNRAP. CDR3 amino acids: CASGLAGDGDTQYF. CDR3 bases: TGTGCTAGCGGACTAGCGGGAGATGGAGATACGCAGTATTTT.

This chain joins TRBV28 and TRBJ2-1; 13 bases are a match to TRBD2. V trimming: 5 bases; J trimming: 9 bases; junction bases outside the gene matches: 4. Germline lookup yields CDR1 MDHEN and CDR2 SYDVKM. This CDR3 is built from 14 residues. CDR3 loop: CASSPGLAGIEQFF. CDR3 nucleotides: TGTGCCAGCAGTCCGGGACTAGCGGGGATTGAGCAGTTCTTC.

The rearrangement uses TRBV4-1 and TRBJ2-7; D remains ambiguous. V lost 2 bases, J lost 6 bases, and 11 bases lay in between. CDR3 size: 13 residues. CDR1 MGHRA and CDR2 YSYEKL come from the germline V gene. The CDR3 protein is CASSQNSFREQYF. The CDR3 DNA sequence: TGCGCCAGCAGCCAAAATAGTTTTCGCGAGCAGTACTTC.

This clone was seen once. The rearrangement joins TRBV6-6 to TRBJ2-7, with 8 bases identical to TRBD1. The CDR3 has 15 amino acids. Germline CDR1 reads MNHNY; CDR2 reads SVGAGI (reference sequence). V lost 7 bases and J lost 3; bases outside the gene matches: 11. CDR3 protein: CASIRDRTLDYEQYF. The CDR3 nucleotides read TGTGCCAGCATCCGGGACAGGACCTTGGACTACGAGCAGTACTTC.

The chain joins TRBV15 to TRBJ2-7; TRBD2 is a possible D gene (6 bases). This CDR3 region has 16 residues. V dropped 5 bases and J dropped 1 base, with 18 bases sitting between them. Germline values: CDR1 LNHNV, CDR2 YYDKDF (reference sequence). CDR3 in amino acids: CATSPILTSRSYEQYF. CDR3 in DNA: TGTGCCACCAGCCCGATCCTGACTAGTAGGTCCTACGAGCAGTACTTC.

The CDR3: CAISESKDGNYGYTF. CDR3 DNA: TGTGCCATCAGTGAGTCGAAGGACGGTAACTATGGCTACACCTTC. This chain joins TRBV10-3 and TRBJ1-2, with D uncertain. The CDR3 has 15 residues. Trimming left V 0 bases short and J 1 base short, with 9 bases between. Germline V gene sequence: CDR1 ENHRY, CDR2 SYGVKD.

This chain links TRBV19 with TRBJ2-7; TRBD2 aligns across 9 bases. Germline trimming cut 4 bases from V and 2 bases from J; bases unmatched to any gene: 6. Germline loops: CDR1 LNHDA, CDR2 SQIVND (reference sequence). This CDR3 spans 15 amino acids. The CDR3 DNA reads as TGTGCCAGTAGTACCTTAGCGGGAGCCGCCTACGAGCAGTACTTC. Protein sequence: CASSTLAGAAYEQYF.

The rearrangement joins TRBV6-1 to TRBJ1-3, with TRBD1 identical over 7 bases. Germline loops: CDR1 MNHNS, CDR2 SASEGT. The CDR3 is 15 residues long. V shed 4 bases, J shed 5 bases, and the junction held 8 bases outside the gene matches. CDR3 protein: CASSGGTELRNTIYF. DNA of the CDR3: TGTGCCAGCAGTGGGGGGACAGAACTTAGAAACACCATATATTTT.

The V gene is TRBV5-1, the J gene TRBJ2-7, with 10 bases fitting TRBD1. J was trimmed by 6 bases and V by 4 bases; bases with no gene match: 7. This CDR3 spans 14 amino acids. Germline V gene lookup returns CDR1 SGHRS and CDR2 YFSETQ. The CDR3, as DNA: TGCGCCAGCAGCGCGGGGACAGGGGATCTCGAGCAGTACTTC. The encoded protein is CASSAGTGDLEQYF.

The chain is built from TRBV4-1 and TRBJ1-2; D call uncertain. This CDR3 comprises 14 residues. CDR1 is MGHRA, CDR2 YSYEKL, per germline. Trimming removed 1 base from V and 5 bases from J, with 11 bases in between. This CDR3 is CASSQVTSSYGYTF. The DNA of the CDR3 is TGCGCCAGCAGCCAAGTAACCAGCTCATATGGCTACACCTTC.

This clone was seen a single time. The V gene is TRBV5-8, the J gene TRBJ2-3; no clear D. Germline V gene lookup returns CDR1 SGHTS and CDR2 YDEGEE. This CDR3 contains 12 residues. Trimming cost V 10 bases and J 3 bases, with 12 bases left between them. The CDR3 nucleotides are TGTGCCGTGTGGACCCTGACAGATACGCAGTATTTT. It yields the protein CAVWTLTDTQYF.